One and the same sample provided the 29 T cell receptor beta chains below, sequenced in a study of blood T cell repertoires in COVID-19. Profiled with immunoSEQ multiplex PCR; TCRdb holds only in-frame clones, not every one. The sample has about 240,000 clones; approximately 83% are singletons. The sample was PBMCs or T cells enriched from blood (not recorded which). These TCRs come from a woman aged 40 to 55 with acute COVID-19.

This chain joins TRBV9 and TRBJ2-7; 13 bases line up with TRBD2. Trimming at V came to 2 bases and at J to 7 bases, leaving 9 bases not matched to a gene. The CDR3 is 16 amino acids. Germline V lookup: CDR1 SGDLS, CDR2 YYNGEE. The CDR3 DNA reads TGTGCCAGCAGCGTGGGGGTCGGACTAGCGGGAGATGAGCAGTACTTC. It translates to CASSVGVGLAGDEQYF. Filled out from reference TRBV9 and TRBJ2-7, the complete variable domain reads DSGVTQTPKHLITATGQRVTLRCSPRSGDLSVYWYQQSLDQGLQFLIQYYNGEERAKGNILERFSAQQFPDLHSELNLSSLELGDSALYFCASSVGVGLAGDEQYFGPGTRLTVT.

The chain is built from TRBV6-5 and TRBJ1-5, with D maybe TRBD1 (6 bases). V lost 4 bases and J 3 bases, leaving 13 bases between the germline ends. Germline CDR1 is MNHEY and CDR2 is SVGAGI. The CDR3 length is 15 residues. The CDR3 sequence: CASSSGAHPNQPQHF. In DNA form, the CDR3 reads TGTGCCAGCAGTTCAGGGGCACACCCCAATCAGCCCCAGCATTTT.

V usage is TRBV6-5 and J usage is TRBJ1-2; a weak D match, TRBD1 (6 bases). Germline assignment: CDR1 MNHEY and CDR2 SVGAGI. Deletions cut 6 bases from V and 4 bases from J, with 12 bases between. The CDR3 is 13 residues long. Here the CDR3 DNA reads TGTGCCAGCAGAGCTAGGGGGGGCTATGGCTACACCTTC. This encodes CASRARGGYGYTF.

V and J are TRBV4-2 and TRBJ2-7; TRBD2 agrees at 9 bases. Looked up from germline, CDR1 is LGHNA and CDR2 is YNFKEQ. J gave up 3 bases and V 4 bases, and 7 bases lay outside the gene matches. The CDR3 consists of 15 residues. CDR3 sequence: CASSLRASGVYEQYF. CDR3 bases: TGTGCCAGCAGCCTTAGGGCTAGCGGGGTCTACGAGCAGTACTTC.

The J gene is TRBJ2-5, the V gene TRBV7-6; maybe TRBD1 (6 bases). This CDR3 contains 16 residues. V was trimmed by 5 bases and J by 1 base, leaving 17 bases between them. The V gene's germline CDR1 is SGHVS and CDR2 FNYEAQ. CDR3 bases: TGTGCCAGCAGCATTAGAGGGGGAAGGATCCAAGAGACCCAGTACTTC. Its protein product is CASSIRGGRIQETQYF.

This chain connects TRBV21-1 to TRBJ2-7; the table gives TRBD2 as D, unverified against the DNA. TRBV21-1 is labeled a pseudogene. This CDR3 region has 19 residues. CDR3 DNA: TGTGCCAGCAGCAAAGGACTAGCGGGACCTACTCCGTCTTCCTACGAGCAGTACTTC. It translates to CASSKGLAGPTPSSYEQYF.

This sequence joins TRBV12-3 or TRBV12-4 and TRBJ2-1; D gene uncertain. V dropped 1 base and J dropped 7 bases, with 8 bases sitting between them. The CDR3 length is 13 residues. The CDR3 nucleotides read TGTGCCAGCAGTTTAGGACTGCAGAATGAGCAGTTCTTC. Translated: CASSLGLQNEQFF.

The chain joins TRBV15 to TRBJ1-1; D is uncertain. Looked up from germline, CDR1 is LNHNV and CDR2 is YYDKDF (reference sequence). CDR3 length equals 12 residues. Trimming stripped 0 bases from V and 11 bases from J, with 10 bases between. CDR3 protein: CATSRDRVMAFF. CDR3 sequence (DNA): TGTGCCACCAGCAGAGATAGAGTTATGGCTTTCTTT.

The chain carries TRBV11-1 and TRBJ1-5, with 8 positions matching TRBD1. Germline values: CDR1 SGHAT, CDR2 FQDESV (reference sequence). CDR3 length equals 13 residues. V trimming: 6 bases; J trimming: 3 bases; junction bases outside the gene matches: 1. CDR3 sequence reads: CASSQGANQPQHF. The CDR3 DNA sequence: TGTGCCAGCAGTCAGGGGGCCAATCAGCCCCAGCATTTT.

The CDR3 sequence is CASSWAGRNTGELFF. CDR3 DNA sequence: TGTGCCAGCAGCTGGGCGGGAAGGAACACCGGGGAGCTGTTTTTT. The genes are TRBV11-3 and TRBJ2-2; tentative D call: TRBD2 (6 bases). Germline V CDR1 and CDR2: SGHNT, YENEEA. The CDR3 length is 15 residues. Trimming took off 4 bases at V and 1 base at J, with 10 bases between the two ends.

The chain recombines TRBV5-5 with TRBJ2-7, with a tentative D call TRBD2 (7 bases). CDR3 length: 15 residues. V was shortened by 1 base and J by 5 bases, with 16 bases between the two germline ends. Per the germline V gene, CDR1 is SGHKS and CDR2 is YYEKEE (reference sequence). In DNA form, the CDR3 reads TGTGCCAGCAGCTTGTCGGGGGGCCACCCCGACGAGCAGTACTTC. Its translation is CASSLSGGHPDEQYF.

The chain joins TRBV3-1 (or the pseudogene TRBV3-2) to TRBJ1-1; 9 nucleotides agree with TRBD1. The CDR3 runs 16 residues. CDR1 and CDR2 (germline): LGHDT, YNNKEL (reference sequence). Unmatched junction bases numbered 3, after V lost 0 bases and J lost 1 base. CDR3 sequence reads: CASSQEATGGNTEAFF. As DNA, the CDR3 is TGTGCCAGCAGCCAAGAGGCGACAGGGGGGAACACTGAAGCTTTCTTT.

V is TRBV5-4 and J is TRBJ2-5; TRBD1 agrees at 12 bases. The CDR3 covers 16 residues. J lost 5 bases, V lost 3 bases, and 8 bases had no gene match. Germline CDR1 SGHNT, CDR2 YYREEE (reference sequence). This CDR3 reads CASSSPPGQGAETQYF. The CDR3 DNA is TGTGCCAGCAGCTCACCCCCGGGACAGGGGGCCGAGACCCAGTACTTC.

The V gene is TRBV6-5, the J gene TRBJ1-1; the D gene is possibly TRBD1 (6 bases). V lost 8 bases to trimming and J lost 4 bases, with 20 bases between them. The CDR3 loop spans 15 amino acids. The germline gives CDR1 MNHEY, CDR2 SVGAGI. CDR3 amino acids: CASYARQAYSTEAFF. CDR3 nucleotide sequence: TGTGCCAGCTACGCCCGACAGGCCTATAGCACTGAAGCTTTCTTT.

CDR3 sequence (DNA): TGTGCCAGCAGCTTGGTGAGCGGGGCAGATACGCAGTATTTT. Translated, it gives CASSLVSGADTQYF. The V call is TRBV5-6, the J call TRBJ2-3, with TRBD2 matching over 7 bases. The CDR3 runs to 14 residues. J lost 4 bases, V lost 0 bases, and 2 bases had no gene match. Germline V lookup: CDR1 SGHDT, CDR2 YYEEEE.

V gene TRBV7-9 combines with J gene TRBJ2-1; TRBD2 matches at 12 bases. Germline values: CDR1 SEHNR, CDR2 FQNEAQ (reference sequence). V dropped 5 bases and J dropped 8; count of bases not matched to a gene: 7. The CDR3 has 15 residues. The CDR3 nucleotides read TGTGCCAGCAGCAAGACTAGCGGGAGTAAGTATGAGCAGTTCTTC. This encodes CASSKTSGSKYEQFF.

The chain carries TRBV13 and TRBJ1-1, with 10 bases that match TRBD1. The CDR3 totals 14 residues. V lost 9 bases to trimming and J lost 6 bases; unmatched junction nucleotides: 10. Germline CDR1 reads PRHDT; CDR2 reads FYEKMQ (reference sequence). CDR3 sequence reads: CASSTGGGIAEAFF. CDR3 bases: TGTGCCAGTTCGACAGGGGGCGGGATCGCTGAAGCTTTCTTT.

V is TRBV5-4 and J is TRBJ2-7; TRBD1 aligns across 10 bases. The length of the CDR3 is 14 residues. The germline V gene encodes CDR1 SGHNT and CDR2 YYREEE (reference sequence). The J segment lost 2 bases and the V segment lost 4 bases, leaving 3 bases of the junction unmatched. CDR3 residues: CASSPDRGAYEQYF. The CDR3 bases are TGTGCCAGCAGCCCGGACAGGGGGGCCTACGAGCAGTACTTC.

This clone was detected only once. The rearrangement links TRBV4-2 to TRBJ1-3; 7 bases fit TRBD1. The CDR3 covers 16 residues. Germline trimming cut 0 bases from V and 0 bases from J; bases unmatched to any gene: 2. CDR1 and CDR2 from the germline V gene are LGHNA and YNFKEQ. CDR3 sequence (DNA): TGTGCCAGCAGCCAAGAGAGGGGGCTCTCTGGAAACACCATATATTTT. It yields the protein CASSQERGLSGNTIYF.

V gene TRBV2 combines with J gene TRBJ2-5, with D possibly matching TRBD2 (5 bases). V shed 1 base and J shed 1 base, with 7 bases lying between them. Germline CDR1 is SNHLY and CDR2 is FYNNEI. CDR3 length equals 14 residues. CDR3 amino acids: CASSEGSGQETQYF. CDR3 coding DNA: TGTGCCAGCAGTGAAGGCAGCGGCCAAGAGACCCAGTACTTC.

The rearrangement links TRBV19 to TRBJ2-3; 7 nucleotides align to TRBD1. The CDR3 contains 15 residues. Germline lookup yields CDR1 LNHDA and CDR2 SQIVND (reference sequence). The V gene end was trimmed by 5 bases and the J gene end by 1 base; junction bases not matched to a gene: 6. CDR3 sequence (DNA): TGTGCCAGTAGTGCGTTAGGACAGGGCACAGATACGCAGTATTTT. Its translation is CASSALGQGTDTQYF.

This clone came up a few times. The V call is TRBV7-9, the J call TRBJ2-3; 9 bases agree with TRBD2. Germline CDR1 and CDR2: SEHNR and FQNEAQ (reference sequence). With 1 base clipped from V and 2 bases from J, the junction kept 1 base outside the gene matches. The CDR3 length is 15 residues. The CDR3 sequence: CASSLGLADTDTQYF. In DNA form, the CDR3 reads TGTGCCAGCAGCTTAGGACTAGCGGACACAGATACGCAGTATTTT.

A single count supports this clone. CDR3 loop: CASSQGLEEYEQYF. In DNA, the CDR3 is TGTGCCAGCAGCCAAGGGTTAGAGGAATACGAGCAGTACTTC. The chain is built from TRBV3-1 (or the pseudogene TRBV3-2) and TRBJ2-7; D gene ambiguous. The CDR3 sequence is 14 residues long. Looked up from germline, CDR1 is LGHDT and CDR2 is YNNKEL (reference sequence). The V end lost 1 base, the J end lost 4 bases, and 11 bases lay between the germline ends.

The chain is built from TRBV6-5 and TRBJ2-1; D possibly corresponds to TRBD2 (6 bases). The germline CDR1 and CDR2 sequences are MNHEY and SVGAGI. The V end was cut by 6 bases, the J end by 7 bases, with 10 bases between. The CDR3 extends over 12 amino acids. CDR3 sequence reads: CASRGLDNEQFF. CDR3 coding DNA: TGTGCCAGCAGGGGACTGGATAATGAGCAGTTCTTC.

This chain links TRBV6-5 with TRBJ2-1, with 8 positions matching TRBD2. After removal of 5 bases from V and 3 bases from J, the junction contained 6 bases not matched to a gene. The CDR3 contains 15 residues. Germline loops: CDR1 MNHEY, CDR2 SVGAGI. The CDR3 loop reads CASSHRTSSYNEQFF. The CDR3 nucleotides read TGTGCCAGCAGTCACCGGACTAGCAGCTACAATGAGCAGTTCTTC.

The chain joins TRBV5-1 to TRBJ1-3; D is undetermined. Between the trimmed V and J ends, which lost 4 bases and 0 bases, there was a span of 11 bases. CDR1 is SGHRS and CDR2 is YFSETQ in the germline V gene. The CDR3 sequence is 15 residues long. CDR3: CASSQQSDSGNTIYF. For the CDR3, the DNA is TGCGCCAGCAGCCAACAGTCCGACTCTGGAAACACCATATATTTT.

The CDR3 coding sequence is TGTGCCAGCAGCTCCCGGGACACCTATAGCAATCAGCCCCAGCATTTT. Its translation: CASSSRDTYSNQPQHF. The chain recombines TRBV7-8 with TRBJ1-5, with D perhaps matching TRBD1 (6 bases). The CDR3 runs to 16 residues. The ends were cut back, 4 bases at V and 0 bases at J, with 13 bases in the middle. CDR1 SGHVS and CDR2 FQNEAQ come from the germline V gene.

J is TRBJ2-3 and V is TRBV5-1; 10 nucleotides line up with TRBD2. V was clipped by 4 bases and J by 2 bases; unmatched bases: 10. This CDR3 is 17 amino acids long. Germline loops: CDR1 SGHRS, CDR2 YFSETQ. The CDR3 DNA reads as TGCGCCAGCAGCGTTAGGACTAGCGGAGGGGACACAGATACGCAGTATTTT. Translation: CASSVRTSGGDTDTQYF.

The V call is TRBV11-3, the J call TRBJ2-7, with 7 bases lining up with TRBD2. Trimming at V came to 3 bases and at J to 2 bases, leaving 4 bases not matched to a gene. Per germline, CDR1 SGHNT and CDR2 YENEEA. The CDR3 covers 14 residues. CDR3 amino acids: CASSFLAGAYEQYF. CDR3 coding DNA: TGTGCCAGCAGCTTCTTAGCGGGTGCCTACGAGCAGTACTTC.